This T cell receptor beta chain was sequenced for a study of blood T cell repertoires in COVID-19. As for the study in general: Samples of COVID-19 (acute and convalescent) were obtained from the United States, Italy and Spain.

Trimming left V 4 bases short and J 4 bases short, with 4 bases between. Germline V lookup: CDR1 MGHRA, CDR2 YSYEKL. The CDR3 is made up of 12 amino acids. Seattle patients were enrolled during active infection and followed longitudinally. How the authors handled the data: Amplification from reference gene primers served as the basis for estimated nucleated cell counts. Generated by immunoSEQ multiplex PCR, the TCRdb table keeps only in-frame clones and is missing some. V and J calls and clone size are those listed in that table; D and trimming were worked out from the DNA. The data contain 120,000 or so clones, roughly 90% of them seen just once; the ten biggest clones take up 3.5% to 4%.

The TCR originated in an older woman with COVID-19, enrolled during active disease. The V gene is TRBV4-1, the J gene TRBJ2-2; no firm D call. The sequencing sample was made of peripheral blood. The CDR3 protein is CASSRGTGELFF. Here the CDR3 DNA reads TGCGCCAGCAGCCGCGGCACCGGGGAGCTGTTTTTT.